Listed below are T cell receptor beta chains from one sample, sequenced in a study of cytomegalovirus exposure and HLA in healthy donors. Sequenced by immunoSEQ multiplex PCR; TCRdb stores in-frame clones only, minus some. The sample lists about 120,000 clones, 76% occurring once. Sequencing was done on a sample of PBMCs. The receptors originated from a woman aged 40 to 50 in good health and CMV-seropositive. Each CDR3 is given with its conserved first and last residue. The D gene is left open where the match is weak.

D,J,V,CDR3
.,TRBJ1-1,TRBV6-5,CASRRGSQTQAFF
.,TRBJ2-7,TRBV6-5,CASSSDRQKATYEQYF
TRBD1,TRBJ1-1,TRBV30,CAWRSTGVDEAFF
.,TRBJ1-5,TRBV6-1,CASRRRRAEYQPQHF
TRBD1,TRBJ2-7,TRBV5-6,CASSPTGGLLYEQYF
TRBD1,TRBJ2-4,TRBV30,CAWEWDRENIQYF
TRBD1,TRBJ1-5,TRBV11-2,CASSAGGQNNQPQHF
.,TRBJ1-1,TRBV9,CASSKTDIESTEAFF
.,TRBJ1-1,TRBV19,CASRLGSPNTEAFF
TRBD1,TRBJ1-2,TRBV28,CASSPLRTGPPYGYTF
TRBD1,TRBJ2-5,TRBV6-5,CASRTLTGPQETQYF
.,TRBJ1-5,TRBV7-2,CASTTTNDQPQHF
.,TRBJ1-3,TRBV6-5,CASSYSWQYSGNTIYF
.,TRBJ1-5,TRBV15,CATSRPPAGPQHF
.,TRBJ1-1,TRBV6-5,CASSYFGSTEAFF
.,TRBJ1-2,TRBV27,CASSLGGLHYGYTF
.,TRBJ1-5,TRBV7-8,CASSPQDSYQPQHF
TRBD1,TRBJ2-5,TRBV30,CAWTGGRETQYF
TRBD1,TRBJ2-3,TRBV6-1,CASNRDRGTDTQYF
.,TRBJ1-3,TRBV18,CASSPGQASGNTIYF
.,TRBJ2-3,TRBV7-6,CASSLVASGTDTQYF
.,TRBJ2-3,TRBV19,CASSQTQDTDTQYF
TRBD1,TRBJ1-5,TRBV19,CASSFAGTVSNQPQHF
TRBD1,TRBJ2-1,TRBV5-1,CASSLEGTGPNEQFF
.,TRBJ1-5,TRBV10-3,CAISDRNQPQHF
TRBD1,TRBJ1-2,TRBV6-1,CASRVTGRGYTF
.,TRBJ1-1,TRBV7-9,CASSVGLIITEAFF
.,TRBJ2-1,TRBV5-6,CASSLAVGNEQFF
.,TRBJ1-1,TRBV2,CASEYLEGTGEAFF
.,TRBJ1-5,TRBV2,CASSELGATYEPQHF
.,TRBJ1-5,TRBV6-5,CASRSGASNQPQHF
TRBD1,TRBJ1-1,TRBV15,CATSRDRTGGEGTEAFF
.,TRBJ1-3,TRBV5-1,CASSSSGSSGNTIYF
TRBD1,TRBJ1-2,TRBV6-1,CASSDVHRGLNGYTF
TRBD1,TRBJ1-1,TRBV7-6,CASSYYRGQRNTEAFF
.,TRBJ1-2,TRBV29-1,CSATVVGGYTF
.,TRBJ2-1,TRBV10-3,CAISEAAGQYNEQFF
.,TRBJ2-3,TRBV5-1,CASSLDGAVFSTDTQYF
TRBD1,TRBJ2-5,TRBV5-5,CASSATGTGVETQYF
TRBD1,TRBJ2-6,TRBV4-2,CASSQDPGTGAGANVLTF
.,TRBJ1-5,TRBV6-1,CASSDSGVQPQHF
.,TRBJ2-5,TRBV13,CASRSLRAPRGARETQYF
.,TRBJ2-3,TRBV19,CASSRDFTDTQYF
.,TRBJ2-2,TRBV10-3,CAISLLGDTGELFF
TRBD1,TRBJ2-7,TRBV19,CASSGQGANEQYF
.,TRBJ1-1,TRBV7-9,CSSSLFGLEAFF
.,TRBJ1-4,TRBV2,CASSGQTNEKLFF
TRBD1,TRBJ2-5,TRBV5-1,CASSLGGQGLVETQYF
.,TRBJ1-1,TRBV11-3,CASSGRNTPRGDTEAFF